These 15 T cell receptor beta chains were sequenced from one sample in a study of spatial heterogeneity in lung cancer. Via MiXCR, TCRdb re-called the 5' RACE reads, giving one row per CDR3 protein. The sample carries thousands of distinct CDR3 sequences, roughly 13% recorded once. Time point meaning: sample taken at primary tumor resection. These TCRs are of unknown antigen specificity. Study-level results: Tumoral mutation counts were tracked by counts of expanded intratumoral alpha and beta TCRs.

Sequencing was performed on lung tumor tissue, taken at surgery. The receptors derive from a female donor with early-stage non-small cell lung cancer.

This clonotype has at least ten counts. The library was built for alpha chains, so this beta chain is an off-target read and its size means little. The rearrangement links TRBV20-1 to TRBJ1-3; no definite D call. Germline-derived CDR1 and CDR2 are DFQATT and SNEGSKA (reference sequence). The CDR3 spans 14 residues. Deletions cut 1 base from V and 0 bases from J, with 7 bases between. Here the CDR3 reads CSARVQSSGNTIYF. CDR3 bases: TGCAGTGCTAGAGTCCAGAGCTCTGGAAACACCATATATTTT.

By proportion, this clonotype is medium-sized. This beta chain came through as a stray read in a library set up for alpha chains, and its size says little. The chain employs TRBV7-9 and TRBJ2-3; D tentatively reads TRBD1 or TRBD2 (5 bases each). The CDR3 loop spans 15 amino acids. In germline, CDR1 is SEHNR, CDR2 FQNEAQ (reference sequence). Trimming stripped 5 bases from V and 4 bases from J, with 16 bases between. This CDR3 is CASSLNLGRADTQYF. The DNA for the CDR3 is TGTGCCAGCAGCCTCAACCTGGGGCGGGCAGATACGCAGTATTTT.

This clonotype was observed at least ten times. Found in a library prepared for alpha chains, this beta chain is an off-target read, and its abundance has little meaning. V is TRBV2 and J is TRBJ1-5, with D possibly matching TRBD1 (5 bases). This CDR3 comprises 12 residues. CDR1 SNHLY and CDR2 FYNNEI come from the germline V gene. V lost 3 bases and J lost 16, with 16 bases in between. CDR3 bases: TGTGCCAGCAGTGATAAGGGACGAGGAGGTCATTTT. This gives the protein CASSDKGRGGHF. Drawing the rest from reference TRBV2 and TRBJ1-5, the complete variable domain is EPEVTQTPSHQVTQMGQEVILRCVPISNHLYFYWYRQILGQKVEFLVSFYNNEISEKSEIFDDQFSVERPDGSNFTLKIRSTKLEDSAMYFCASSDKGRGGHFGDGTRLSIL.

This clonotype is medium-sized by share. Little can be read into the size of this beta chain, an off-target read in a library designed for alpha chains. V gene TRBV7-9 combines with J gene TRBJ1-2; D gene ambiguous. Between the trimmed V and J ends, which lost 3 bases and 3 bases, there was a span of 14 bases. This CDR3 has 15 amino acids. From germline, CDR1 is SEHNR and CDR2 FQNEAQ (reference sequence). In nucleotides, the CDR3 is TGTGCCAGCAGCTTCCCGGACCGAGGCCACTATGGCTACACCTTC. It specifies CASSFPDRGHYGYTF.

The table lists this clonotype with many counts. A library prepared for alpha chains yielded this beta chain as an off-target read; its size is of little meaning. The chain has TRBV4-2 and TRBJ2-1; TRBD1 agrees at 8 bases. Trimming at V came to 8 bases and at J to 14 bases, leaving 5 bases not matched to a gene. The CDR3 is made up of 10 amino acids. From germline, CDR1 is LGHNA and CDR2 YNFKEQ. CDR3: CASGDRGEFF. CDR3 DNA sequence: TGTGCCAGCGGCGACAGGGGTGAGTTCTTC.

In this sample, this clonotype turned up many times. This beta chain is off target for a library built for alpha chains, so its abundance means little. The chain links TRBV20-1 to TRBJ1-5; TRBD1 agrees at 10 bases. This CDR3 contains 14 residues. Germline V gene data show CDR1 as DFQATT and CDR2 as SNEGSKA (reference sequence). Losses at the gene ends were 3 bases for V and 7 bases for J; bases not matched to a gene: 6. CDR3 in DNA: TGCAGTGCTAGGACAGGGGGCCGGGGGCAGCCCCAGCATTTT. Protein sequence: CSARTGGRGQPQHF.

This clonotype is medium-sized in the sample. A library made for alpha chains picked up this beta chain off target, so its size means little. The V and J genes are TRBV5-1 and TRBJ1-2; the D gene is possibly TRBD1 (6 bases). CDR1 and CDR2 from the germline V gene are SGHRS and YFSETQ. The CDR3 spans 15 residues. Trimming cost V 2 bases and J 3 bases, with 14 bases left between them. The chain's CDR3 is CASSFGQGRYYGYTF. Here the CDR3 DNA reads TGCGCCAGCAGCTTTGGGCAGGGGCGATACTATGGCTACACCTTC.

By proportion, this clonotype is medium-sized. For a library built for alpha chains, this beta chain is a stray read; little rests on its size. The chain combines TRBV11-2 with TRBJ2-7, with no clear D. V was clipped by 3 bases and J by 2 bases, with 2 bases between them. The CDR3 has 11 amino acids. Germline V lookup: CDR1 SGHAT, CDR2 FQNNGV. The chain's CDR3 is CASSFTYEQYF. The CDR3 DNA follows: TGTGCCAGCAGCTTTACCTACGAGCAGTACTTC.

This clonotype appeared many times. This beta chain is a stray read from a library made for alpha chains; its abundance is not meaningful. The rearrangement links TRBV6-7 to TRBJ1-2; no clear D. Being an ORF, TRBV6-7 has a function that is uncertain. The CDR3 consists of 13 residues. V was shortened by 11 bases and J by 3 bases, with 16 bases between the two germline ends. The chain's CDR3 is CAANSVIHYGYTF. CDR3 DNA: TGTGCCGCCAATAGCGTGATCCACTATGGCTACACCTTC.

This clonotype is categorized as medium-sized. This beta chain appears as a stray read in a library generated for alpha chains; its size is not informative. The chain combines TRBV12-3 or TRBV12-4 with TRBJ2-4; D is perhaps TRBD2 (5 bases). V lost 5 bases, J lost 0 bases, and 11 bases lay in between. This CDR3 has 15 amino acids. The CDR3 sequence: CASSPLRVAKNIQYF. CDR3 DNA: TGTGCCAGCAGTCCCCTGAGGGTAGCCAAAAACATTCAGTACTTC.

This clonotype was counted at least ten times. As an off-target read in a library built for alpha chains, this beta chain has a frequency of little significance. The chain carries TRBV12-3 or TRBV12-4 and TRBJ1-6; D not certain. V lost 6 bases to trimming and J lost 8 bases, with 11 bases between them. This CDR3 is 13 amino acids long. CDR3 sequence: CASRPQEYSPLHF. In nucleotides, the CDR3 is TGTGCCAGCAGACCACAAGAATATTCACCCCTCCACTTT.

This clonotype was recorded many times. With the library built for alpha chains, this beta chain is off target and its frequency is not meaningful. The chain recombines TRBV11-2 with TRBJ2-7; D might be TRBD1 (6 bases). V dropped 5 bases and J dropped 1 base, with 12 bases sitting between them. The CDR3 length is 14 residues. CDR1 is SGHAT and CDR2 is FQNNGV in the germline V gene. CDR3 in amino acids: CASSEDSSSYEQYF. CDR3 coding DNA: TGTGCCAGCAGCGAGGACAGTTCTTCCTACGAGCAGTACTTC.

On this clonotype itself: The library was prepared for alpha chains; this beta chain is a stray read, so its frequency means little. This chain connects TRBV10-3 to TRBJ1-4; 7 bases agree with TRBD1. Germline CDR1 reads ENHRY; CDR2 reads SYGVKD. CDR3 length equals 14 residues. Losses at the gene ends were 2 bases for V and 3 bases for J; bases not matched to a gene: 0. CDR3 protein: CAISEDRANEKLFF. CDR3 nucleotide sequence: TGTGCCATCAGTGAGGACAGGGCTAATGAAAAACTGTTTTTT.

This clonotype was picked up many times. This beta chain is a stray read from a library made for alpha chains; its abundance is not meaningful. The CDR3: CASSYRGPLLTNEKLFF. The CDR3 DNA is TGCGCCAGCAGCTACAGGGGGCCCCTACTAACTAATGAAAAACTGTTTTTT. The chain couples TRBV5-1 to TRBJ1-4, with 9 positions matching TRBD1. The CDR3 consists of 17 residues. CDR1 and CDR2 from the germline V gene are SGHRS and YFSETQ. V shed 3 bases and J 1 base; nucleotides not matched to a gene: 7.

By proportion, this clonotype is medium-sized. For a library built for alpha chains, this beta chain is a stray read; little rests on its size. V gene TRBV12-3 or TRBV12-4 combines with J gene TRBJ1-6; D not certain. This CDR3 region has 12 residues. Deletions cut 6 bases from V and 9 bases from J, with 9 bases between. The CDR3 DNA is TGTGCCAGCAGCCGTCCCGGTTCACCCCTCCACTTT. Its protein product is CASSRPGSPLHF.